This T cell receptor (beta chain) is drawn from a study of blood T cell repertoires in COVID-19 (dated by TCRdb to the early 2020s). For the study in its entirety: Samples covering the acute and convalescent phases of COVID-19 were provided by collaborators in the United States, Italy and Spain. Where HLA class I and class II types were available, the types were taken from metadata supplied by the sample provider, not from assay-based typing. The repertoires were released in a freely available public database meant as a resource for research on the immune response to SARS-CoV-2. Samples were obtained from the ongoing ImmuneRACE study (first 160 participants) and from 950 to 1,500 subjects provided by 6 global collaborators. Deeply sampled blood TCRbeta repertoires from subjects exposed to, actively infected with, or recovered from COVID-19 were included in the dataset. The prospective study material was composed of cDNA or gDNA derived from T cells, B-cell-depleted T cells, or PBMCs. Sample metadata almost always included a de-identified subject ID, COVID-19 status, age in years and sex.

This clone showed up just once. Its antigen is still unknown. Qualities for individual bases were not recorded, and no much larger clone is one base off. TCRbeta CDR3 regions were amplified from genomic DNA by means of the immunoSEQ Assay, a bias-controlled multiplex PCR. Concerning the study's data processing: The number of nucleated cells in each sample was estimated from the amplification of reference gene primers within the assay. Sequence reads were collapsed and filtered to measure the absolute abundance of every unique TCRbeta CDR3 rearrangement. For each sample, productive Simpson clonality was calculated as the square root of Simpson's diversity index across productive rearrangements. TCRdb provides this immuneACCESS table in a form limited to in-frame rearrangements. Some clones are lacking; in checked studies, under half of them reflect an unresolved V gene, and why the rest are absent is not known. The V and J calls and clone size come from that table; D and trimming were worked out from the DNA. Recorded for this sample are roughly 330,000 clones; roughly 89% of them occurred a single time. The top ten hold 9.9% of the sample.

What the research found in general, with its limitations: The amount of clinical and demographic metadata varied by source and participant and was provided uncurated.

The germline V gene (reference sequence) yields DFQATT for CDR1 and SNEGSKA for CDR2. The junction carries 9 bases between V and J, which are trimmed by 6 bases and 6 bases respectively. From the cysteine through the phenylalanine, the CDR3 covers 11 amino acids. Of all the DNA, just the CDR3 is kept, 33 bases in frame from base 1. One collaborating source in Seattle enrolled patients during active infection and followed them longitudinally through the course of disease. Each collaborating institution followed its own protocols to collect whole blood in K2EDTA tubes. For TCRbeta analysis, collaborators shipped samples in one of three forms: frozen whole blood, isolated PBMCs, or DNA extracted from either of those sample types.

Source material: peripheral blood. This receptor was identified in a man aged 25-40 years with COVID-19, enrolled during active disease. The receptor chain draws on TRBV20-1 and TRBJ2-1; the D gene remains uncertain. The DNA is TGCAGTGCCCAAGTAGTCAATGAGCAGTTCTTC. This is translated as CSAQVVNEQFF.